Each of the 2 T cell receptor beta chains below was sequenced from the same sample in a study of cytomegalovirus exposure and HLA in healthy donors. Both 60 Vbeta primers and 13 Jbeta primers went into the PCR. TCRdb's table, derived via immunoSEQ multiplex PCR, lists solely in-frame clones and lacks some. This sample yields some 150,000 clones, of which roughly 84% are seen a single time; more than 2% belongs to the top ten. The specimen was PBMCs. The receptors were gathered from a boy aged 2-9 years in good health and CMV-seronegative.

This chain connects TRBV9 to TRBJ2-5, with no clear D. The V gene's germline CDR1 is SGDLS and CDR2 YYNGEE. This CDR3 region has 16 residues. V lost 0 bases to trimming and J lost 5 bases, with 17 bases between them. The DNA of the CDR3 is TGTGCCAGCAGCGTAGAAATTAAGACCTTCGGGGAGACCCAGTACTTC. It yields the protein CASSVEIKTFGETQYF.

This clone was seen only once. The rearrangement links TRBV11-3 to TRBJ1-4, with 7 bases lining up with TRBD1. From germline, CDR1 is SGHNT and CDR2 YENEEA. V was clipped by 6 bases and J by 7 bases; unmatched bases: 11. CDR3 length: 15 amino acids. The CDR3 bases are TGTGCCAGCAGGCCCGACAGGGATTGGAGTGAAAAACTGTTTTTT. As protein: CASRPDRDWSEKLFF. Using reference TRBV11-3 and TRBJ1-4 for the parts outside the CDR3, the full variable domain is EAGVVQSPRYKIIEKKQPVAFWCNPISGHNTLYWYLQNLGQGPELLIRYENEEAVDDSQLPKDRFSAERLKGVDSTLKIQPAELGDSAVYLCASRPDRDWSEKLFFGSGTQLSVL.